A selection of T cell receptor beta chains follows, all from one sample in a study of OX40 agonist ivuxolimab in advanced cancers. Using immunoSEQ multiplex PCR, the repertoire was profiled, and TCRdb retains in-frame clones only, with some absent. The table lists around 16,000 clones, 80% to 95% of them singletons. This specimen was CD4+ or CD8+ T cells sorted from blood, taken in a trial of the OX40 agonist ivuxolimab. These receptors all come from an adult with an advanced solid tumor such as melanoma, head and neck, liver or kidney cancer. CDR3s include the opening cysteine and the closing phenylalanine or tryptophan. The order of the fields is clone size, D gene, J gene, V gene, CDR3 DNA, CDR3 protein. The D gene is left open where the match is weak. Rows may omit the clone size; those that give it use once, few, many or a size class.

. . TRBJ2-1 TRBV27 TGTGCCACCAACCACAACAATGAGCAGTTCTTC CATNHNNEQFF
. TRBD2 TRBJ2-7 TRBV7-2 TGTGCCACCCAGAGCCCGGGGGGTACCTACGAGCAGTACTTC CATQSPGGTYEQYF
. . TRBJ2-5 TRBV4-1 TGCGCCAGCAGCCAAGTCGTATCGGCTAGCTTTGAGACCCAGTACTTC CASSQVVSASFETQYF
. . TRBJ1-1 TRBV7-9 TGTGCCAGCAGCTTAGTACCTCAGGGTGTCGCTGAAGCTTTCTTT CASSLVPQGVAEAFF
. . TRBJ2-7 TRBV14 TGTGCCAGCAGCCCGGCTGGCTACGAGCAGTACTTC CASSPAGYEQYF
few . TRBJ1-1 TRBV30 TGTGCCTGGAACCTCGTCCCGAACACTGAAGCTTTCTTT CAWNLVPNTEAFF
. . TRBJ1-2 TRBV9 TGTGCCAGCAGCGTAGCGGGACCGAACTATGGCTACACCTTC CASSVAGPNYGYTF
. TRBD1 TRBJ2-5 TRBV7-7 TGTGCCAGCAGCTTAGCAGACAGGGCACAGACCCAGTACTTC CASSLADRAQTQYF
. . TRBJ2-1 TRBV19 TGTGCCAGTAGTATAGACGTATGGGGGAGAGGATCCGATGAGCAGTTCTTC CASSIDVWGRGSDEQFF
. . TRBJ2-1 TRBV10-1 TGCGCCAGCAGTGGACAGCGCTCCTACAATGAGCAGTTCTTC CASSGQRSYNEQFF
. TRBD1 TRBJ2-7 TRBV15 TGTGCCACCCGGGACAGATCCTACGAGCAGTACTTC CATRDRSYEQYF
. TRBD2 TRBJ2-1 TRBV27 TGTGCCAGCAACCCGACTAGCGGCTCCTACAATGAGCAGTTCTTC CASNPTSGSYNEQFF
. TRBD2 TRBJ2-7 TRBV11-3 TGTGCCAGCAGGACCGGGACTAGCGGACTTACGCGCTCCTACGAGCAGTACTTC CASRTGTSGLTRSYEQYF
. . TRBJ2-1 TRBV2 TGTGCCAGCAGGACGGGGGACAGTCCCTACAATGAGCAGTTCTTC CASRTGDSPYNEQFF
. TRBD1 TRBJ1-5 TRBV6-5 TGTGCCAGCAGTTCGACAGGGTTCCCCAATCAGCCCCAGCATTTT CASSSTGFPNQPQHF
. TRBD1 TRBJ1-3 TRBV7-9 TGTGCCAACAGCTTAGGGACAGGGCTGCACACCATATATTTT CANSLGTGLHTIYF
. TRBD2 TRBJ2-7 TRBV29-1 TGCAGCGTTACGGGCGGGGGGGTGTGCTACGAGCAGTACTTC CSVTGGGVCYEQYF
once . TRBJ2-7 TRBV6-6 TGTGCCAGCAGGACCAGGGTGCGGAACTCCTACGAGCAGTACTTC CASRTRVRNSYEQYF
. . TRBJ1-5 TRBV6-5 TGTGCCAGCAGTCCCGAGACAACTCATCAGCCCCAGCATTTT CASSPETTHQPQHF
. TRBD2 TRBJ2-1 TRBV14 TGTGCCAGCAGCCAAGACTTTTTTAGCGGGACCCCGTGGCAGTTCTTC CASSQDFFSGTPWQFF
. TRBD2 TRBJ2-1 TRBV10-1 TGCGCCAGCAGTTTGACTAGCAACAATGAGCAGTTCTTC CASSLTSNNEQFF
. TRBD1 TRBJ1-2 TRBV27 TGTGCCAGCAGTTCCCCGGGACAGGGGTATGGCTACACCTTC CASSSPGQGYGYTF
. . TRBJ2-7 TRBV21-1 TGTGCCAGCAGCATTGCAAGGAGGGGAGGCCCGCGCGAGCAGTACTTC CASSIARRGGPREQYF
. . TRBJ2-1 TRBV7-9 TGTGCCAGCAGCTTAGGAGTCCGCGAGCAGTTCTTC CASSLGVREQFF
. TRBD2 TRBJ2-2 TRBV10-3 TGTGCCATCAGTGAGTCGCGGGAGGTTAGAATCACCGGGGAGCTGTTTTTT CAISESREVRITGELFF
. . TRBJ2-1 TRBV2 TGTGCCAGCGCCGTCCAGGGGTCCTACAATGAGCAGTTCTTC CASAVQGSYNEQFF
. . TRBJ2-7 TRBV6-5 TGTGCCAGCAGTTACTCGCAGAATTACGAGCAGTACTTC CASSYSQNYEQYF
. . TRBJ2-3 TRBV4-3 TGCGCCAGCAGCCAAGATTTGGTGTTAGAGCACATAGATACGCAGTATTTT CASSQDLVLEHIDTQYF
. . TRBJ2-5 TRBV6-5 TGTGCCAGCAGTTACTTGGAGACCCAGTACTTC CASSYLETQYF
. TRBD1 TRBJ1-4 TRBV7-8 TGTGCCAGCAGCTTAGGGACAGGGCTGGCAACTAATGAAAAACTGTTTTTT CASSLGTGLATNEKLFF
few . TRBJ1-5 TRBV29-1 TGCAGCGCCGTCGGGGGGTATGGCAATCAGCCCCAGCATTTT CSAVGGYGNQPQHF
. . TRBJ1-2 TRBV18 TGTGCCAGCTCACCACTTGCAGGTGGCTACACCTTC CASSPLAGGYTF
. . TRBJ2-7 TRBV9 TGTGCCAGCAGCCCCTCCTACGAGCAGTACTTC CASSPSYEQYF
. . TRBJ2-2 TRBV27 TGTGCCAGCAGTTTATATCCGGGGGCTATGAACACCGGGGAGCTGTTTTTT CASSLYPGAMNTGELFF
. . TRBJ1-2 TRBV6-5 TGTGCCAGCGGGGACCTAAACTATGGCTACACCTTC CASGDLNYGYTF
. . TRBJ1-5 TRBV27 TGTGCCAGCAGTTTAAGAACCAGGGTCCTCATCATCGGCCAGCCCCAGCATTTT CASSLRTRVLIIGQPQHF
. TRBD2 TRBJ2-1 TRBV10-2 TGCGCCAGCAGTGGCCTAGCGGGAGTTAATGAGCAGTTCTTC CASSGLAGVNEQFF
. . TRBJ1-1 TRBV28 TGTGCCAGCAGCCTACCGACCCTTGGCACTGAAGCTTTCTTT CASSLPTLGTEAFF
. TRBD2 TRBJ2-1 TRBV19 TGTGCCAGTAGTACGTTAGCGGGAGGATACTACAATGAGCAGTTCTTC CASSTLAGGYYNEQFF
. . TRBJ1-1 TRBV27 TGTGCCAGCAGTTTATCGGGACTGGGCACTGAAGCTTTCTTT CASSLSGLGTEAFF
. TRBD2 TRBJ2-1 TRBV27 TGTGCCAGCAGTAAATCCGCCGGGACTAGCGGGAGTTGGGAGCAGTTCTTC CASSKSAGTSGSWEQFF
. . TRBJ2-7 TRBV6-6 TGTGCCAGCAGTCTTAGAGAATTCTACGAGCAGTACTTC CASSLREFYEQYF
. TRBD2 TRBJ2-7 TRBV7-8 TGTGCCAGCAGCCAAGGGACTAGCGGTACGAACGAGCAGTACTTC CASSQGTSGTNEQYF
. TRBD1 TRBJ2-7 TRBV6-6 TGTGCCAGCAGTGCCGCGGGACAGGTGGACTACGAGCAGTACTTC CASSAAGQVDYEQYF
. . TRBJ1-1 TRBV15 TGTGCCACCAGGCGGTCGAACACTGAAGCTTTCTTT CATRRSNTEAFF
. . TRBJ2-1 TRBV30 TGTGCCTGGAGTGTACCGGTAGGCTTCGTGTCCTACAATGAGCAGTTCTTC CAWSVPVGFVSYNEQFF
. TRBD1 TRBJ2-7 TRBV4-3 TGCGCCAGCAGCCAAAGTCGACAGGGGTTATACGAGCAGTACTTC CASSQSRQGLYEQYF
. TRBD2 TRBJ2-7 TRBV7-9 TGTGCCAGCAGCGCCAGGGAGTCTAGCGGCTACGAGCAGTACTTC CASSARESSGYEQYF
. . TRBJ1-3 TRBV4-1 TGCGCCAGCAGCCAAGAATCGCGGGGGCTTGCCGTTTCCTCTGGAAACACCATATATTTT CASSQESRGLAVSSGNTIYF
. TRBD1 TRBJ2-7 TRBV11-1 TGTGCCAGCAGCCCTACAGGGGAACCCGACTACGAGCAGTACTTC CASSPTGEPDYEQYF
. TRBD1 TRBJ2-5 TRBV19 TGTGCCAGTAGTAAGAACAGGGGAAGTGGGGAGACCCAGTACTTC CASSKNRGSGETQYF
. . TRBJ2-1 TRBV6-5 TGTGCCAGCAGTTACAAAGGTCGTGAGCAGTTCTTC CASSYKGREQFF